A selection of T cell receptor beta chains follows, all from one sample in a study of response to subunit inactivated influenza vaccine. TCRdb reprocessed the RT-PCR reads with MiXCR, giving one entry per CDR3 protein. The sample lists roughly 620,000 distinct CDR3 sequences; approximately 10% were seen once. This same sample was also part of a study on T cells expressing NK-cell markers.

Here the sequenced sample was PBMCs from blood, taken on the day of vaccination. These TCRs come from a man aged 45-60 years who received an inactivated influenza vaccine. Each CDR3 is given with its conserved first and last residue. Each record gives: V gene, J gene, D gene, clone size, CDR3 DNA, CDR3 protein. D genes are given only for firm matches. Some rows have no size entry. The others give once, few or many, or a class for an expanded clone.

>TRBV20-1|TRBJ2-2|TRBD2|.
TGCAGTGCTAGGGGGACTAGCGGGATTTCCGGGGAGCTGTTTTTT
CSARGTSGISGELFF
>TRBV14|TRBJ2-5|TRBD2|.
TGTGCCAGCAGCCGCGCTCTAGCGGATCAAGAGACCCAGTACTTC
CASSRALADQETQYF
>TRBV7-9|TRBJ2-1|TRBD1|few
TGTGCCAGCAGCCCCCCCGCTGGGGACAGGTTCAATGAGCAGTTCTTC
CASSPPAGDRFNEQFF
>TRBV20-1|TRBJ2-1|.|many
TGCAGTGCTAGATTGGGTCCTAGCGTCGGCCGAATCGGTGAGCAGTTCTTC
CSARLGPSVGRIGEQFF
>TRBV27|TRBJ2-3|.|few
TGTGCCAGCAGTTTCGAGGGTACGCAGTATTTT
CASSFEGTQYF
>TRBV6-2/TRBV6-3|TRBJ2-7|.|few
TGTGCCAGTGCCGGACGTAGCTCCTACGAGCAGTACTTC
CASAGRSSYEQYF
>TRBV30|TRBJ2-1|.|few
TGTGCCTGGAGCCGTAGTGGGAATGAGCAGTTCTTC
CAWSRSGNEQFF
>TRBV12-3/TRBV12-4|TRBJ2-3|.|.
TGTGCCAGCAGCCTTGTTACTTGGGACAGCACAGATACGCAGTATTTT
CASSLVTWDSTDTQYF
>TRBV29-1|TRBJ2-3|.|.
TGCAGCCCCCTATACACAGATACGCAGTATTTT
CSPLYTDTQYF
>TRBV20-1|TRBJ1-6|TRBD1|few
TGCAGTGCTAGAGGACACCGGGACAGCCAGAGCTCCTATAATTCACCCCTCCACTTT
CSARGHRDSQSSYNSPLHF
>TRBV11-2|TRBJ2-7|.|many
TGTGCCAGCAGCCTCGGACGGTACGAGCAGTACTTC
CASSLGRYEQYF
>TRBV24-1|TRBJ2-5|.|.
TGTGCCACCAGTGAATCAGGGCGGGAGACCCAGTACTTC
CATSESGRETQYF
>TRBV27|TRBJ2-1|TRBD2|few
TGTGCCAGCAACCCGCTCTGGGGGGGAAATGAGCAGTTCTTC
CASNPLWGGNEQFF
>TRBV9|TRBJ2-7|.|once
TGTGCCAGCAGCGCGAGCCGGACTGCTTTAAGCTTCGAGCAGTACTTC
CASSASRTALSFEQYF
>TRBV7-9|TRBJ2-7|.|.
TGTGCCAGCAGCGCACTAACCAGGAAAACTAACCACGAGCAGTACTTC
CASSALTRKTNHEQYF
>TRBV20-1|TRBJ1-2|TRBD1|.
TGCAGTGCTACTCAGGGGGGGGGTATAGATGGCTACACCTTC
CSATQGGGIDGYTF
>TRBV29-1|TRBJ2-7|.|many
TGCAGCGTTGCCGGTAGCTCCTACGAGCAGTACTTC
CSVAGSSYEQYF
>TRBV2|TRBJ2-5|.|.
TGTGCCAGCAGCTTGGACACAGGAGATTGGGAGACCCAGTACTTC
CASSLDTGDWETQYF
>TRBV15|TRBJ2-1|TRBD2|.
TGTGCCACCAGCGACCCCCTTAGCGGGGGATACAATGAGCAGTTCTTC
CATSDPLSGGYNEQFF
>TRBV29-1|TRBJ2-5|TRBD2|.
TGCAGCGTTGATGGTCTAGCGGGAGGGGAAGAGACCCAGTACTTC
CSVDGLAGGEETQYF
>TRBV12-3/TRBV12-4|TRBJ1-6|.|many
TGTGCCAGCAGTTTAGCGCAAGGTTCACCCCTCCACTTT
CASSLAQGSPLHF
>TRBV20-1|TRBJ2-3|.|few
TGCAGTGCCCTAGGGGGGGCCGTGACAGATACGCAGTATTTT
CSALGGAVTDTQYF
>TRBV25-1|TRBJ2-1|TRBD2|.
TGTGCCAGCAGTAGGACTAGCGGACGGGATGAGCAGTTCTTC
CASSRTSGRDEQFF
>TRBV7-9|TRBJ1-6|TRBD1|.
TGTGCCAGCAGCCCCGGGACAGCGAATTCACCCCTCCACTTT
CASSPGTANSPLHF
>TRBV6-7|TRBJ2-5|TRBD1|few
TGTGCCAGCAGTTATCCGGACAGGGCGAAAGAGACCCAGTACTTC
CASSYPDRAKETQYF
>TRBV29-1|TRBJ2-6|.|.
TGCAGCGCCGGGGATAGTGCAGGCTCTGGGGCCAACGTCCTGACTTTC
CSAGDSAGSGANVLTF
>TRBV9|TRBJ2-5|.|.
TGTGCCAGCAGCGTAGCGACAGAGACGACCCAGTACTTC
CASSVATETTQYF
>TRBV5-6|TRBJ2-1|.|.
TGTGCCAGCAGCTTGTTGGACAGAGCCTACAATGAGCAGTTCTTC
CASSLLDRAYNEQFF
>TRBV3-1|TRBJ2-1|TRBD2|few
TGTGCCAGCAGCCGAACTAGCGGGGGTAATGAGCAGTTCTTC
CASSRTSGGNEQFF
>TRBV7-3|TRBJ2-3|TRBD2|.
TGTGCCAGCAGCCCGGGACTAGCGGGCACAGATACGCAGTCTTTT
CASSPGLAGTDTQSF
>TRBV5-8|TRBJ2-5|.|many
TGTGCCAGCAGCTTTGGGGCAGGTAGACCCCAAGAGACCCAGTACTTC
CASSFGAGRPQETQYF
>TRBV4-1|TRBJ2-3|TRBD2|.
TGCGCCAGCAGCCAAGATGACGTGCGGCGGGGGGGCTTGGATACGCAGTATTTT
CASSQDDVRRGGLDTQYF
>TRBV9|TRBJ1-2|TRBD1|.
TGTGCCAGCAGCACCCAGGGGGCCTTCTATGGCTACACCTTC
CASSTQGAFYGYTF
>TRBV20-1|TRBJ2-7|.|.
TGCAGTGCCCAGTCCGGGGGGCCCTACGAGCAGTACTTC
CSAQSGGPYEQYF
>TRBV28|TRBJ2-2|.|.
TGTGCCAGCAGTTTATCGCTCGGTTCGAACACCGGGGAGCTGTTTTTT
CASSLSLGSNTGELFF
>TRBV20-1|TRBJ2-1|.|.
TGCAGTGCCAACAGGGACTACAATGAGCAGTTCTTC
CSANRDYNEQFF
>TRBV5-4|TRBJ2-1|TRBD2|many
TGTGCCAGCAGGAGCGGGGGCAGTGAGCAGTTCTTC
CASRSGGSEQFF
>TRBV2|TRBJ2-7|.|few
TGTGCCAGCACTGGGGGCAGGGGTTATGAGCAGTACTTC
CASTGGRGYEQYF
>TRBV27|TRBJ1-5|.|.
TGTGCCAGCAGTTTAATAGGGGGGGCTGGCAATCAGCCCCAGCATTTT
CASSLIGGAGNQPQHF
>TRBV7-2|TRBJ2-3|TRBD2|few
TGTGCCAGCAGCTTAGGCGGGGGGGCAGTTGCAGATACGCAGTATTTT
CASSLGGGAVADTQYF
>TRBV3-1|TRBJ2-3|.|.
TGTGCCAGCAGCCAAGAATCTCCGGGACGCCCCCCAGATACGCAGTATTTT
CASSQESPGRPPDTQYF
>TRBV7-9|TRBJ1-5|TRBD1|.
TGTGCCAGCAGCCAACAGGGGCGAAATCAGCCCCAGCATTTT
CASSQQGRNQPQHF
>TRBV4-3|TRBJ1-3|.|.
TGCGCCAGCAGCCAAGAGGGGAGAAACACCATATATTTT
CASSQEGRNTIYF
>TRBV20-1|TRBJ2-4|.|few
TGCAGTGCTAGAGATAAGGACCCAAACATTCAGTACTTC
CSARDKDPNIQYF
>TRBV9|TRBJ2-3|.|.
TGTGCCAGCAGCGTAGTGGGAGTACCAGATACGCAGTATTTT
CASSVVGVPDTQYF